This TCR beta chain was recovered during a study of blood T cell repertoires in COVID-19. On the study more broadly: Acute and convalescent COVID-19 samples came from the United States, Italy and Spain. In each case, the material was cDNA or gDNA derived from T cells, B-cell-depleted T cells, or PBMCs.

How the authors handled the data: Estimation of nucleated cell counts was performed using reference gene primer amplification. Produced via immunoSEQ multiplex PCR; TCRdb's table is partial and in-frame only. D and trimming come from the DNA, and the V and J calls and clone size come from that table. The table lists 75,000 to 100,000 clones, 82% of them singletons, with 6% to 7.5% in the top ten. V was shortened by 3 bases and J by 6 bases, with 17 bases between the two germline ends. The CDR3 runs to 16 residues. The germline V gene encodes CDR1 LNHNV and CDR2 YYDKDF (reference sequence). The TCR comes from a man aged 50 or older with active or convalescent COVID-19. Material for sequencing was peripheral blood. This chain joins TRBV15 and TRBJ1-4; maybe TRBD1 (5 bases). The CDR3 protein is CATSRGSQGSYEKLFF. The CDR3 DNA follows: TGTGCCACCAGCAGGGGCTCTCAGGGTTCCTATGAAAAACTGTTTTTT.